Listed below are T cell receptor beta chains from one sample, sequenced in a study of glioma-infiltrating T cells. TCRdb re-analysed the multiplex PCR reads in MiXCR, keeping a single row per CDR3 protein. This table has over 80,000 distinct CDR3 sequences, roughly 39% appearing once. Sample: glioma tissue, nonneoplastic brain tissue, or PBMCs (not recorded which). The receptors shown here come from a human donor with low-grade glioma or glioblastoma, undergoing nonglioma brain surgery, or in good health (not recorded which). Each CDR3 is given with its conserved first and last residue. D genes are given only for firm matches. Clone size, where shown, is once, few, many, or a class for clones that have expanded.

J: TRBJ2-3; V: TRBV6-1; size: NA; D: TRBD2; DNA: TGTGCCAGCACAGGACTAGCGGGAGGGCCCTTCACAGATACGCAGTATTTT; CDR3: CASTGLAGGPFTDTQYF
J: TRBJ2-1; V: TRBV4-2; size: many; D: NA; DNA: TGTGCCAGCAGCCAAGCCGGCCAATCCCTGGGGGAGCAGTTCTTC; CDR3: CASSQAGQSLGEQFF
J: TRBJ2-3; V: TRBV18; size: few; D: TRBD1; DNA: TGTGCCAGCTCACTTCTCCGGGACAGGACCTTTGGCGGCCCAGATACGCAGTATTTT; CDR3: CASSLLRDRTFGGPDTQYF
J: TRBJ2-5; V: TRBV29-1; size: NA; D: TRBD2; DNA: TGCAGCGTTATAGCGGGGGGGACCCAGTACTTC; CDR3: CSVIAGGTQYF
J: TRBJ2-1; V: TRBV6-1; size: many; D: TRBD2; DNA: TGTGCCAGCACGGGGGGCAATGAGCAGTTCTTC; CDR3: CASTGGNEQFF
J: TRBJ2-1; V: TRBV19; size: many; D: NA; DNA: TGTGCCAGTAGTGTATCCGGGACCCCGCCGACTTCCAATGAGCAGTTCTTC; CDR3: CASSVSGTPPTSNEQFF
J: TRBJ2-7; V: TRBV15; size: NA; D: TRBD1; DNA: TGTGCCACCAGGAATGGACAGGGGGGAAACTACGAGCAGTACTTC; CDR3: CATRNGQGGNYEQYF
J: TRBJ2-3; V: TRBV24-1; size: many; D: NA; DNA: TGTGCCGCTGTAGGCACAGATACGCAGTATTTT; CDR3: CAAVGTDTQYF
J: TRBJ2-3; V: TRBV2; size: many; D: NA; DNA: TGTGCCAGCCCTAAGGGGGTGGGGTGGCCAGATACGCAGTATTTT; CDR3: CASPKGVGWPDTQYF
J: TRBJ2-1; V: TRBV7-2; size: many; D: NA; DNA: TGTGCCAGCAGCTTTTGGGGGTACGGGGACAATGAGCAGTTCTTC; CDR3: CASSFWGYGDNEQFF
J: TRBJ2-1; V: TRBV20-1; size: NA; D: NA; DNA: TGCAGTGCCGGGGGCGGCGGGAGTGGTCTTTCCTACAATGAGCAGTTATTC; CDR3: CSAGGGGSGLSYNEQLF
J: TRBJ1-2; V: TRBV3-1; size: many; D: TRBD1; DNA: TGTGCCAGCAGCCAAGGGGGACAGGCCCTTTATGGCTACACCTTC; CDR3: CASSQGGQALYGYTF
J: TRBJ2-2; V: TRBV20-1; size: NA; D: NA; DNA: TGCGGTGCTACTCGGGGCGCCCTGGGGGAGCTGTTTTTT; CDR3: CGATRGALGELFF
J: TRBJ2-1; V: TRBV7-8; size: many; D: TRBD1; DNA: TGTGCCAGCAGCCAGGCTCGGACAGGGGGCAGGGGTGAGCAGTTCTTC; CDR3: CASSQARTGGRGEQFF
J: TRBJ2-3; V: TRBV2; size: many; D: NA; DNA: TGTGCCAGCAGTGACAAGTTTTGGGGCCCCTCTAGCACAGATACGCAGTATTTT; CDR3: CASSDKFWGPSSTDTQYF
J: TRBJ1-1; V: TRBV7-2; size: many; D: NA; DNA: TGTGCCAGCAGCCAGGACAGAGGCTATACTGAAGCTTTCTTT; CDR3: CASSQDRGYTEAFF
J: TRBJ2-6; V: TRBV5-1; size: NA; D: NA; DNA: TGCGCCGGCAGCTTGGCTGGGACTGGGGCCAACGTCCTGACTTTC; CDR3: CAGSLAGTGANVLTF
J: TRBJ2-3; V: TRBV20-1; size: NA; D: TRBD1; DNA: TGCAGTGCTAGTGGATATGGACAGGGAATGACAGATACGCGGTATTTT; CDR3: CSASGYGQGMTDTRYF
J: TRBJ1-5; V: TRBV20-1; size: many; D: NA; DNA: TGCAGTGCTCCGGACAGCCTGGGTGGCAATCAGCCCCAGCGTTTT; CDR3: CSAPDSLGGNQPQRF
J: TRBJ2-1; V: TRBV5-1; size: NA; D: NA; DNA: TGCGCCAGCAGAGCTTCCCTTTCCAATGAGCAGTTCTTC; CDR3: CASRASLSNEQFF
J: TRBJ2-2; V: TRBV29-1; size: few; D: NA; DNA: TGCAGCGGCGAAAGCCAGAACACCGGGGAGCTGTTTTTT; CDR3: CSGESQNTGELFF
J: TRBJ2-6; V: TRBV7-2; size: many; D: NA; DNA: TGTGCCAGCAGCCGAGGGCTCTCTGGGGCCAACGTCCTGACTTTC; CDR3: CASSRGLSGANVLTF
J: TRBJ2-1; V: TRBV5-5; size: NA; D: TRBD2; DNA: TGTGCCAGCAGCTACCGGGACTACTACAATGAGCAGTTCTTC; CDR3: CASSYRDYYNEQFF
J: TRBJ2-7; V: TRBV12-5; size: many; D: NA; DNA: TGTGCTAGTGGTCTCTCGTGGGGGGAGCAGTACTTC; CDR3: CASGLSWGEQYF
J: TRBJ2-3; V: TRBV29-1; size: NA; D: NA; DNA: TGCAGCGTTGATTCTAGCAGGGGAGATACGCGGTATTTT; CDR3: CSVDSSRGDTRYF
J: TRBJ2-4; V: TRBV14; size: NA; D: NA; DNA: TGTGCCGGCAGCCAAGCTTCCCGACTAGCCAAAAACATTCAGTACTTC; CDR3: CAGSQASRLAKNIQYF
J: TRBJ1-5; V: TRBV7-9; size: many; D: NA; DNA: TGTGCCAGCAGCTTAGCAGGGGGGACCAATCAGCCCCAGCATTTT; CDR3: CASSLAGGTNQPQHF
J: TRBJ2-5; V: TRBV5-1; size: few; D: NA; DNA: TGCGCCAGCAGCCGAGCGCAGGAGACCCAGTACTTC; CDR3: CASSRAQETQYF
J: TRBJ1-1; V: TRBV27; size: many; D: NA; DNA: TGTGCCAGCAGTTCCATGACAGGTTCGATGAACACTGAAGCTTTCTTT; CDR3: CASSSMTGSMNTEAFF
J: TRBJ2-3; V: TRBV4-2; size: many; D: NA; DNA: TGTGCCAGCAGCCTAGTTGTTGGCACAGATACGCAGTATTTT; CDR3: CASSLVVGTDTQYF
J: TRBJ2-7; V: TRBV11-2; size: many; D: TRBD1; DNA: TGTGCCAGCAGCTTCGGGACAGGGGATTCCTACGAGCAGTACTTC; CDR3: CASSFGTGDSYEQYF
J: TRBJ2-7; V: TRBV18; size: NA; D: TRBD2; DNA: TGTGCATGCTCACCACAAACCGGGACTAGCGGCTCCTACGAGCAGTACTTC; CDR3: CACSPQTGTSGSYEQYF
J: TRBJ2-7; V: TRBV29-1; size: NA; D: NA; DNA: TGCAGCGTCTTGAGAGGTGGCTACGAGCAGTACTTC; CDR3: CSVLRGGYEQYF
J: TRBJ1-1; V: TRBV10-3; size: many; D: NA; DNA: TGTGCCACCAGACAAACTAACACTGAAGCTTTCTTT; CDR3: CATRQTNTEAFF
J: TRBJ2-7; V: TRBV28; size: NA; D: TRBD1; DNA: TGTGCCAGCAGTTTTGGGACAGCGAACACCGGGGAGCAGTACTTC; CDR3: CASSFGTANTGEQYF
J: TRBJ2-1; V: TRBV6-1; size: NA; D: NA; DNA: TGCGCCAGCACGGGGGGCAATGATCAGTTCTTC; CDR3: CASTGGNDQFF
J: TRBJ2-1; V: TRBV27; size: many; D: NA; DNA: TGTGCCAGCAGTCCCCCATGGACAGTCTCCTACAATGAGCAGTTCTTC; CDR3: CASSPPWTVSYNEQFF